The rows below give T cell receptor beta chains drawn from one sample of a study of beta chain features in type 1 diabetes. TCRdb keeps only in-frame clones here, not all; method: immunoSEQ multiplex PCR. The sample records about 700,000 clones, 13% being singletons. The sequenced sample consisted of naive CD4+ T cells from blood. All receptors derive from a man younger than 35 with type 1 diabetes. The conserved cysteine and the conserved F or W are not part of the CDR3 here. D genes are given only for firm matches.

TRBV29-1 . SGSTGLNTEAF
TRBV29-1 . SVVSRYSGNTIY
TRBV30 TRBD2 AWLGTSGTGELF
TRBV7-3 . ASSLEWEEQF
TRBV14 . ASSHGGPAYNEQF
TRBV5-1 TRBD1 ASSQTDREGAF
TRBV27 . ASRPNRGDEQF
TRBV12-5 . ASGLGNTGELF
TRBV5-1 TRBD2 ASSPGLAIDTQY
TRBV6-5 . ASGAGETQY
TRBV5-1 . ASSESGMSTGELF
TRBV30 TRBD1 AWSARGTALNEKLF
TRBV28 . ASSRAGFSPLH
TRBV29-1 . SVDDRRDYGYT
TRBV5-6 . ASSLLPLGELF
TRBV7-8 . ASSRDDSNQPQH